The clone carrying this T cell receptor (beta chain) has only a few counts. This entry comes from a study of T cells in Graves' hyperthyroidism and ophthalmopathy. Clinical symptoms, serum thyroxine, TRAb, thyroid ultrasound and orbital computed tomography established diagnosis. Amplification of TCR beta CDR3 regions was performed using RNA transcripts as template. The TCR CDR3 was amplified in a first-round RT-PCR using the HTBI primer set. Each CDR3 protein is one row after TCRdb ran MiXCR on the multiplex PCR reads. Among under 350,000 distinct CDR3 sequences listed, about 21% were seen once. Between the trimmed V and J ends, which lost 3 bases and 4 bases, there was a span of 16 bases. CDR3 length: 16 residues. Germline CDR1 is KGHSH and CDR2 is LQKENI.

J is TRBJ2-1 and V is TRBV18, with D possibly being TRBD1 (6 bases). This TCR was recovered from a woman between 45 and 60 years old with Graves' hyperthyroidism. Material: blood. The CDR3 protein is CASSPGSSGAYNEQFF. The CDR3 DNA reads as TGTGCCAGCTCACCGGGGAGTTCAGGGGCGTACAATGAGCAGTTCTTC.